The text below deals with one T cell receptor (beta chain). This record comes from a study of CD8 T cells in Susac syndrome. From blood CD8+ and CD4+ T cells, the TCR beta chain was sequenced. Diagnostic criteria for definite or probable disease, in their recently defined form, were met by the patients with Susac syndrome. V was trimmed by 0 bases and J by 0 bases, leaving 10 bases between them. The length of the CDR3 is 15 residues. Germline assignment: CDR1 DFQATT and CDR2 SNEGSKA (reference sequence). After extraction with the RNeasy kit, about 0.5 to 1 ug of the RNA was reverse transcribed using random hexamers. Each CDR3 protein gets one entry after TCRdb re-called the immunoSEQ multiplex PCR reads with MiXCR. Of around 150,000 distinct CDR3 sequences listed, 95% are singletons.

The chain uses TRBV20-1 and TRBJ2-3; tentative D call: TRBD1 (5 bases). Sequencing input: CD8+ T cells from PBMCs. The clonotype originates from a human donor with Susac syndrome. The CDR3 reads CSARDPGSSTDTQYF. In DNA form, the CDR3 reads TGCAGTGCTAGAGATCCAGGGTCTAGCACAGATACGCAGTATTTT.